Listed below are T cell receptor beta chains from one sample, sequenced in a study of shared clonotypes between healthy human individuals. Measured with immunoSEQ multiplex PCR; TCRdb has only the in-frame clones, and not every one. The top ten clones hold about 11% of a sample with some 490,000 clones, 60% to 80% of them seen once. The source material was PBMCs. The receptor set was obtained from a woman in her thirties or forties in good health. Some clones in this sample may be carry-over from other donors' samples. CDR3s include the opening cysteine and the closing phenylalanine or tryptophan. Fields, in order: J gene, D gene, V gene, clone size, CDR3 DNA, CDR3 protein. A D gene is named only where the DNA matches it firmly. Size is omitted from some rows. Given values are once, few, many or a class for expanded clones.

j_gene: TRBJ1-5; d_gene: .; v_gene: TRBV28; abundance: .; CDR3nt: TGTGCCAGCAGTTTATGGGAACCGCCGAATCAGCCCCAGCATTTT; CDR3aa: CASSLWEPPNQPQHF
j_gene: TRBJ2-3; d_gene: .; v_gene: TRBV21-1; abundance: .; CDR3nt: TGTGCCAGCAGCAAGGGACTGAACACAGATACGCAGTATTTT; CDR3aa: CASSKGLNTDTQYF
j_gene: TRBJ2-1; d_gene: TRBD2; v_gene: TRBV9; abundance: .; CDR3nt: TGTGCCAGCAGCGTAACCGGGGGGGCGGTGGCGGGCCACAATGAGCAGTTCTTC; CDR3aa: CASSVTGGAVAGHNEQFF
j_gene: TRBJ1-2; d_gene: .; v_gene: TRBV6-1; abundance: .; CDR3nt: TGTGCCAGCAGTGATGGTAGCGCCTATGGCTACACCTTC; CDR3aa: CASSDGSAYGYTF
j_gene: TRBJ1-2; d_gene: .; v_gene: TRBV29-1; abundance: few; CDR3nt: TGCAGCGTCCTAGGGGAATTCTATGGCTACACCTTC; CDR3aa: CSVLGEFYGYTF
j_gene: TRBJ1-2; d_gene: TRBD1; v_gene: TRBV27; abundance: .; CDR3nt: TGTGCCAGCAGTCCGCTCCCCCAGGGGGCTGGTGGCTACACCTTC; CDR3aa: CASSPLPQGAGGYTF
j_gene: TRBJ2-7; d_gene: .; v_gene: TRBV30; abundance: few; CDR3nt: TGTGCCTGGAGTTCCCCCTTCTACGAGCAGTACTTC; CDR3aa: CAWSSPFYEQYF
j_gene: TRBJ2-1; d_gene: TRBD1; v_gene: TRBV5-1; abundance: .; CDR3nt: TGCGCCAGCAGCTCACCGACAGGGAGCCATGAGCAGTTCTTC; CDR3aa: CASSSPTGSHEQFF
j_gene: TRBJ2-5; d_gene: TRBD1; v_gene: TRBV7-8; abundance: .; CDR3nt: TGTGCCAGCAGCTCCCCCGGGACAGGGCCTTGGGGGGAGACCCAGTACTTC; CDR3aa: CASSSPGTGPWGETQYF
j_gene: TRBJ1-2; d_gene: TRBD1; v_gene: TRBV12-5; abundance: .; CDR3nt: TGTGCTAGTGGTTTGGGCTCCCGGACAGGGAACGGCTACACCTTC; CDR3aa: CASGLGSRTGNGYTF
j_gene: TRBJ2-1; d_gene: TRBD1; v_gene: TRBV5-8; abundance: .; CDR3nt: TGTGCCAGCAGCCCCGGGACAGGATCCTACAATGAGCAGTTCTTC; CDR3aa: CASSPGTGSYNEQFF
j_gene: TRBJ2-1; d_gene: .; v_gene: TRBV11-2; abundance: .; CDR3nt: TGTGCCAGCAGCATGGCCGGGGGCTACAATGAGCAGTTCTTC; CDR3aa: CASSMAGGYNEQFF
j_gene: TRBJ2-3; d_gene: TRBD1; v_gene: TRBV5-1; abundance: .; CDR3nt: TGCGCCAGCAGCTTCGGGGACAGGATCACAGATACGCAGTATTTT; CDR3aa: CASSFGDRITDTQYF
j_gene: TRBJ2-7; d_gene: TRBD1; v_gene: TRBV2; abundance: .; CDR3nt: TGTGCCAGCAGTCGACAGGGTACCTCCTACGAGCAGTACTTC; CDR3aa: CASSRQGTSYEQYF
j_gene: TRBJ1-2; d_gene: TRBD1; v_gene: TRBV29-1; abundance: .; CDR3nt: TGCAGCGCCCAAAAGACAGGGGGCGCCGGCTATGGCTACACCTTC; CDR3aa: CSAQKTGGAGYGYTF
j_gene: TRBJ1-2; d_gene: .; v_gene: TRBV1; abundance: .; CDR3nt: TGCACCAGCAGCCAAGATAGTCTGGGGTTAGCCTTCTATGGCTACACCTTC; CDR3aa: CTSSQDSLGLAFYGYTF
j_gene: TRBJ1-2; d_gene: .; v_gene: TRBV6-4; abundance: .; CDR3nt: TGTGCCAGCAGAGACAGACCCTATTTGGACTATGGCTACACCTTC; CDR3aa: CASRDRPYLDYGYTF
j_gene: TRBJ2-1; d_gene: .; v_gene: TRBV27; abundance: .; CDR3nt: TGTGCCAGCAGTTTTGGCAGGGGCAATGAGCAGTTCTTC; CDR3aa: CASSFGRGNEQFF
j_gene: TRBJ1-5; d_gene: .; v_gene: TRBV2; abundance: .; CDR3nt: TGTGCCAGCTCTCCCGAAAGCGGCAATCAGCCCCAGCATTTT; CDR3aa: CASSPESGNQPQHF
j_gene: TRBJ2-7; d_gene: TRBD2; v_gene: TRBV11-2; abundance: .; CDR3nt: TGTGCCAGCAGCTTATCCCTCGCTAGCGGGAGTTACGAGCAGTACTTC; CDR3aa: CASSLSLASGSYEQYF
j_gene: TRBJ2-4; d_gene: TRBD2; v_gene: TRBV15; abundance: .; CDR3nt: TGTGCCACCAGCAGACTAGCGGGAGGTACCCTTGGCAAAAACATTCAGTACTTC; CDR3aa: CATSRLAGGTLGKNIQYF
j_gene: TRBJ1-3; d_gene: TRBD1; v_gene: TRBV18; abundance: .; CDR3nt: TGTGCCAGCCGCCAGTCCGGGACAGAAGGAAACACCATATATTTT; CDR3aa: CASRQSGTEGNTIYF